The following is a T cell receptor beta chain sequence with its context. Blood CD8+ and CD4+ T cells underwent high-throughput TCR beta sequencing. The CD8+ and CD4+ T cells were negatively isolated, with the TEMRA cells enriched by FACS. This record comes from a study of CD8 T cells in Susac syndrome. Germline loops: CDR1 DFQATT, CDR2 SNEGSKA (reference sequence). V gave up 6 bases and J gave up 0 bases, with 12 bases separating them. The CDR3 loop spans 14 amino acids. Random hexamers served to reverse transcribe roughly 0.45 to 1 ug RNA. Multiplex immunoSEQ PCR targeted 54 Vbeta and 13 Jbeta TCR beta segments. TCRdb used MiXCR to reprocess the immunoSEQ multiplex PCR reads, holding one entry per CDR3 protein. The sample lists 150,000 to 160,000 distinct CDR3 sequences; 95% to 96% were seen once.

This chain links TRBV20-1 with TRBJ2-1; D uncertain. This receptor was obtained from a human donor with multiple sclerosis. Sequences were obtained from CD8+ T cells from PBMCs. The CDR3: CSASGSSSYNEQFF. The CDR3 DNA follows: TGCAGTGCCAGTGGGTCTAGCTCCTACAATGAGCAGTTCTTC.